This TCR beta chain is from a study of control samples from healthy donors and cancer patients. Germline CDR1 reads SGHRS; CDR2 reads YFSETQ. CDR3 length: 13 residues. V gave up 2 bases and J gave up 4 bases, with 9 bases separating them. The protocol was immunoSEQ multiplex PCR, while the TCRdb copy is restricted to in-frame clones and leaves out a portion. Of around 120,000 clones listed, roughly 88% were seen once; the top ten hold roughly 3.3%. The rearrangement links TRBV5-1 to TRBJ1-2; D call uncertain. Input material: blood. This clonotype was obtained from a man in his forties or fifties in good health. The CDR3, as DNA: TGCGCCAGCAGCTTCGTAGCAACCTATGGCTACACCTTC. Translated: CASSFVATYGYTF.